The T cell receptor beta chain described here comes from a study of spatial heterogeneity in lung cancer (dated by TCRdb to the late 2010s). General notes on the study: Beta-chain transcripts were consistently detected in greater numbers than alpha-chain transcripts, which likely reflected higher beta-chain transcript abundance. In the raw uncorrected reads, each unique combination of TCR and UMI appeared more than ten times on average. In non-small cell lung cancer, the study quantitatively compared TCR alpha and beta repertoires across several tumor regions, matched nontumor lung, and blood. Nonsynonymous mutation counts, determined by whole-exome sequencing of tumor tissue, were related to TCR repertoire features. Both alpha and beta chains were TCR-sequenced in samples taken at surgery, namely 220 tumor regions, 61 to 65 matched nontumor lung samples and about 54 PBMC samples. Here is what the overall study found, with its caveats: Confirming at a functional level the hypothesis that regional TCRs recognize regional mutations was considered to require additional single-cell paired TCR alpha and beta sequencing. Ubiquitous expanded tumor TCRs showed up in blood more often at tumor resection than at routine follow-up.

Many counts were recorded for this clonotype. What this receptor recognizes is not known. The junction departs from germline at one end; a sequencing error may be responsible. The library was made by 5' RACE. This sample was sequenced with a NextSeq 500. In the TCR library protocol, a unique molecular identifier was attached to each TCR cDNA molecule so that PCR and sequencing errors could be corrected. From the authors' description of their analysis: TCR identification, UMI-based error correction and CDR3 extraction were all carried out with Decombinator tools. Expanded TCRs were defined as those above a frequency of 2 per 1,000, corresponding to the top 1% of the tumor frequency distribution. Renyi diversity was computed with the R vegan package after each repertoire had been subsampled 100 times to 5,000 TCRs. CDR3 similarity networks were constructed using string-kernel similarity of amino acid triplets, with links drawn between CDR3s whose pairwise similarity was above 0.82. TCRdb passed the public sequencing reads through fastp at Q25 and MiXCR, retaining productive beta sequences. Duplicate CDR3 protein sequences are folded into a single record with the most common DNA and genes. V and J calls and clone size were set by TCRdb, not the authors. The sample includes 20,000 to 25,000 distinct CDR3 sequences, with just over 4.5% observed a single time. The top ten hold 6% to 7.5% of the sample.

Sample time point, as interpreted from the label and publication: sample taken at primary tumor resection. For TCR sequencing, whole RNA was extracted from tumor and nontumor lung tissue, or from cryopreserved PBMC samples, and no cell sorting was done. Samples were obtained from around 72 patients with early-stage, untreated non-small cell lung cancer from the lung TRACERx cohort. Only patients with enough RNA available from two or more tumor regions were chosen for TCR sequencing. The germline V gene (reference sequence) yields SSHAT for CDR1 and FNYEAQ for CDR2. The CDR3 contains 16 residues, cysteine and phenylalanine counted. Of the read, only the CDR3 DNA is kept; its 48 bases are in frame from base 1.

Sample: PBMCs, taken at surgery. This sequence originates from a male donor with early-stage non-small cell lung cancer. The chain uses TRBV7-7 and TRBJ2-2, with TRBD1 as a weak D call on 5 bases. The CDR3 here reads CASSLVWTPNTGELFF. The bases read TGTGCTAGCAGCTTAGTTTGGACACCCAACACCGGGGAGCTGTTTTTT.